The next 10 T cell receptor beta chains were all read from a single sample in a study of radiotherapy plus CTLA-4 blockade in lung cancer. Assay: immunoSEQ multiplex PCR; the TCRdb copy retains only in-frame clones and omits some. The sample lists around 45,000 clones; roughly four fifths were seen once. Sequences were derived from peripheral blood, sampled from a patient treated with radiotherapy plus ipilimumab. These receptors were taken from a human donor with non-small cell lung cancer who had stable disease on radiotherapy plus ipilimumab.

The V gene is TRBV6-1, the J gene TRBJ1-6, with a tentative D call TRBD1 (5 bases). CDR1 and CDR2 (germline): MNHNS, SASEGT. The CDR3 spans 15 residues. The V gene lost 6 bases and the J gene lost 12 bases, with 21 bases spanning the gap. CDR3 amino acids: CASRGTPDASGPLHF. The CDR3 nucleotides are TGTGCCAGCAGGGGGACGCCGGATGCTAGTGGACCCCTCCACTTT.

The chain links TRBV4-1 to TRBJ1-3, with D uncertain. The ends were cut back, 1 base at V and 2 bases at J, with 12 bases in the middle. The CDR3 extends over 16 amino acids. The germline CDR1 and CDR2 sequences are MGHRA and YSYEKL. CDR3 sequence reads: CASSQGERPPGNTIYF. In nucleotides, the CDR3 is TGCGCCAGCAGCCAAGGGGAACGGCCCCCTGGAAACACCATATATTTT.

The V gene is TRBV6-1, the J gene TRBJ1-2; D is undetermined. Per the germline V gene, CDR1 is MNHNS and CDR2 is SASEGT. The CDR3 spans 13 residues. The V gene lost 4 bases and the J gene lost 4 bases, with 10 bases spanning the gap. In DNA form, the CDR3 reads TGTGCCAGCAGTGTTGGGAGAGGCTATGGCTACACCTTC. Translating it yields CASSVGRGYGYTF.

V gene TRBV6-6 combines with J gene TRBJ1-2; tentatively, D is TRBD1 (5 bases). Trimming took 4 bases from V and 5 from J, leaving 11 bases between them. Germline V lookup: CDR1 MNHNY, CDR2 SVGAGI (reference sequence). The CDR3 has 13 amino acids. The DNA of the CDR3 is TGTGCCAGCAGTTCTCAGGGTTCATATGGCTACACCTTC. Translating it yields CASSSQGSYGYTF.

The rearrangement joins TRBV6-1 to TRBJ2-2, with 8 bases fitting TRBD1. Trimming cost V 6 bases and J 3 bases; bases outside gene matches: 6. This CDR3 spans 15 amino acids. The germline V gene has CDR1 MNHNS and CDR2 SASEGT. CDR3 sequence: CASRQGGLDTGELFF. CDR3 nucleotides: TGTGCCAGCAGACAGGGGGGTTTGGACACCGGGGAGCTGTTTTTT.

J is TRBJ2-3 and V is TRBV10-2; D is unclear. The CDR3 is made up of 11 amino acids. V gave up 5 bases and J gave up 3 bases, with 3 bases separating them. Germline loops: CDR1 WSHSY, CDR2 SAAADI. The DNA of the CDR3 is TGCGCCAGCAGTCAGACAGATACGCAGTATTTT. Amino acid sequence: CASSQTDTQYF.

The chain is built from TRBV7-2 and TRBJ1-5, with 9 bases aligning to TRBD1. The J segment lost 2 bases and the V segment lost 7 bases, leaving 9 bases of the junction unmatched. This CDR3 is 16 amino acids long. The germline V gene encodes CDR1 SGHTA and CDR2 FQGNSA. Here the CDR3 DNA reads TGTGCCAGCACCTTTCAACAGGGGGCTGGCAATCAGCCCCAGCATTTT. It encodes CASTFQQGAGNQPQHF.

For this clone: Other DNA sequences of this sample code for an identical CDR3. The CDR3 DNA is TGTGCCAGCAGCTCGGGGCGGGGAGGGGGAACACTGAAGGCTTTCTTT. Translating it yields CASSSGRGGGTLKAFF. The chain recombines TRBV28 with TRBJ1-1; D is perhaps TRBD1 (6 bases). Germline values: CDR1 MDHEN, CDR2 SYDVKM. The CDR3 runs 16 residues. Trimming removed 6 bases from V and 11 bases from J, with 28 bases in between.

The rearrangement uses TRBV9 and TRBJ1-2, with no clear D. Trimming left V 0 bases short and J 7 bases short, with 10 bases between. In germline, CDR1 is SGDLS, CDR2 YYNGEE. This CDR3 has 13 residues. CDR3 DNA: TGTGCCAGCAGCGTAGAGGGAGGGTTTGGCTACACCTTC. Protein sequence: CASSVEGGFGYTF.

This clone turned up a few times. The chain has TRBV5-4 and TRBJ1-1, with TRBD1 identical over 8 bases. The J segment lost 4 bases and the V segment lost 3 bases, leaving 8 bases of the junction unmatched. Per germline, CDR1 SGHNT and CDR2 YYREEE (reference sequence). This CDR3 comprises 15 residues. The CDR3 nucleotides are TGTGCCAGCAGCTCCCTGGACAGGGACCTCACTGAAGCTTTCTTT. Amino acids: CASSSLDRDLTEAFF.